The source of this T cell receptor beta chain is a study of identical twins. TCRdb reprocessed the 5' RACE reads via MiXCR and lists one record per CDR3 protein. The sample carries 1.5 million to 2 million distinct CDR3 sequences, around a third recorded once. This clonotype was seen just once. Material: cord blood. The origin of this receptor is a newborn girl in good health.

The CDR3 region has the DNA TGCGCCAGCAGAACACTAGCGGGATTCCAATACGAGCAGTACTTC. Its translation: CASRTLAGFQYEQYF. The chain links TRBV4-1 to TRBJ2-5, with 10 bases lining up with TRBD2. TRBJ2-7 explains the end of the DNA better; the J call may be wrong. The length of the CDR3 is 15 residues. Germline CDR1 reads MGHRA; CDR2 reads YSYEKL.